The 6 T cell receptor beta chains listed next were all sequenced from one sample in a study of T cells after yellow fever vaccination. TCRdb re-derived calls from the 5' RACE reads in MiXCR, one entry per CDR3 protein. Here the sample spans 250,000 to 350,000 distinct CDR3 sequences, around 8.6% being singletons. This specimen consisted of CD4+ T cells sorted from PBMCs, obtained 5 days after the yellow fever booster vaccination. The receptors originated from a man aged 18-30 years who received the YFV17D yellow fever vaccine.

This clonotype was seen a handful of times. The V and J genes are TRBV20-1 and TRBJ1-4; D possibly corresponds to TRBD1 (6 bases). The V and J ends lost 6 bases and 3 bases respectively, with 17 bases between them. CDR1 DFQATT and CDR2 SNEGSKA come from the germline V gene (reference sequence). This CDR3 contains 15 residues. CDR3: CSAHRVEGANEKLFF. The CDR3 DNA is TGCAGTGCCCACAGGGTTGAGGGGGCTAATGAAAAACTGTTTTTT.

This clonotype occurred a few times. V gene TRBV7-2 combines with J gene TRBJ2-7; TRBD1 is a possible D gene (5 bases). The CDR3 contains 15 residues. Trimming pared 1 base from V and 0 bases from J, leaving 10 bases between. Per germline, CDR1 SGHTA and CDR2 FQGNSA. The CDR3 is CASSLGQSSSYEQYF. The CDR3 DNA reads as TGTGCCAGCAGCTTAGGACAGTCCAGCTCCTACGAGCAGTACTTC.

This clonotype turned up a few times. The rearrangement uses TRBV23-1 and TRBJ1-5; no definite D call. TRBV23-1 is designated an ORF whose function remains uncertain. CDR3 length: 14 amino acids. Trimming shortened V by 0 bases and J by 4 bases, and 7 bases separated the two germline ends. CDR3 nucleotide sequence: TGCGCCAGCAGTCAATCTATGGGGAATCAGCCCCAGCATTTT. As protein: CASSQSMGNQPQHF.

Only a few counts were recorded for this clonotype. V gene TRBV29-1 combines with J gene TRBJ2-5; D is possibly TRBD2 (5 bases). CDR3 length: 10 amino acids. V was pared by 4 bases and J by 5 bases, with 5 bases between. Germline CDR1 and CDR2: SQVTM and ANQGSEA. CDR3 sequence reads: CSVAGETQYF. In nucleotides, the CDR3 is TGCAGCGTTGCGGGGGAGACCCAGTACTTC.

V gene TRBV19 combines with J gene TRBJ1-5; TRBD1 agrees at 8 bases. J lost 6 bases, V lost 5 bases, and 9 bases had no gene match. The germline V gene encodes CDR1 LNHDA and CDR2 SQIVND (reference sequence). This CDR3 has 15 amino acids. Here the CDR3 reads CASSVGTGDRQPQHF. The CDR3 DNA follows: TGTGCCAGTAGTGTCGGGACAGGTGATCGTCAGCCCCAGCATTTT. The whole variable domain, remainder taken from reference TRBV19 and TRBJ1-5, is DGGITQSPKYLFRKEGQNVTLSCEQNLNHDAMYWYRQDPGQGLRLIYYSQIVNDFQKGDIAEGYSVSREKKESFPLTVTSAQKNPTAFYLCASSVGTGDRQPQHFGDGTRLSIL.

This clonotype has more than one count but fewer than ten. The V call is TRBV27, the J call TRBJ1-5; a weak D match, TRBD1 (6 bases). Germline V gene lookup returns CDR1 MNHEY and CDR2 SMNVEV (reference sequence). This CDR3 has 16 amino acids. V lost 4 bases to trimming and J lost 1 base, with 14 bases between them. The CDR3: CASSSRGLLSNQPQHF. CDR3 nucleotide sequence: TGTGCCAGCAGTTCCCGGGGGCTTTTAAGCAATCAGCCCCAGCATTTT.